These 12 T cell receptor beta chains share one sample of origin, sequenced in a study of blood T cell repertoires in COVID-19. This table comes from immunoSEQ multiplex PCR, and its TCRdb copy is limited to in-frame clones, with some not included. The repertoire has about 300,000 clones, around 84% of them found once; the top ten carry 2% to 3%. Sequencing was performed on PBMCs or T cells enriched from blood (not recorded which). The receptor source for this set is a woman aged 45-65 years who had recovered from COVID-19.

The rearrangement joins TRBV11-1 to TRBJ1-1; weak D call: TRBD1 (5 bases). Germline lookup yields CDR1 SGHAT and CDR2 FQDESV (reference sequence). V lost 7 bases, J lost 8 bases, and 20 bases lay in between. This CDR3 has 14 amino acids. CDR3 amino acids: CASTKRGRGPEAFF. CDR3 DNA: TGTGCCAGCACCAAAAGGGGTCGTGGTCCGGAAGCTTTCTTT. The entire variable domain, with the rest obtained from reference TRBV11-1 and TRBJ1-1, is as follows: EAEVAQSPRYKITEKSQAVAFWCDPISGHATLYWYRQILGQGPELLVQFQDESVVDDSQLPKDRFSAERLKGVDSTLKIQPAELGDSAMYLCASTKRGRGPEAFFGQGTRLTVV.

This clone was seen only a few times. The chain has TRBV28 and TRBJ1-5; the D is unclear. Trimming left V 2 bases short and J 8 bases short, with 10 bases between. CDR3 length equals 13 residues. CDR1 is MDHEN and CDR2 is SYDVKM in the germline V gene. The CDR3 DNA is TGTGCCAGCAGTTTAACTACGGAAAAGCCCCAGCATTTT. Residues: CASSLTTEKPQHF. The full variable domain, rest sourced from reference TRBV28 and TRBJ1-5, is DVKVTQSSRYLVKRTGEKVFLECVQDMDHENMFWYRQDPGLGLRLIYFSYDVKMKEKGDIPEGYSVSREKKERFSLILESASTNQTSMYLCASSLTTEKPQHFGDGTRLSIL.

The chain combines TRBV2 with TRBJ1-2; tentatively, D is TRBD1 (6 bases). The CDR3 has 14 residues. Per the germline V gene, CDR1 is SNHLY and CDR2 is FYNNEI. With 0 bases removed from V and 4 bases from J, the gap between germline ends came to 9 bases. The CDR3 sequence: CASSEAGTSYGYTF. The CDR3 DNA follows: TGTGCCAGCAGTGAAGCAGGGACATCCTATGGCTACACCTTC.

This chain uses TRBV24-1 with TRBJ2-2; 10 bases map to TRBD1. The V gene's germline CDR1 is KGHDR and CDR2 SFDVKD. This CDR3 spans 15 amino acids. Trimming at V came to 5 bases and at J to 7 bases, leaving 6 bases not matched to a gene. The CDR3 spells CATSARTGGVGELFF. The CDR3, as DNA: TGTGCCACCAGTGCCCGGACAGGGGGTGTCGGGGAGCTGTTTTTT.

The chain links TRBV18 to TRBJ1-4; weak D call: TRBD1 (6 bases). Germline V gene data show CDR1 as KGHSH and CDR2 as LQKENI. The CDR3 is made up of 16 amino acids. The V end lost 3 bases, the J end lost 0 bases, and 11 bases lay between the germline ends. The CDR3 DNA follows: TGTGCCAGCTCACCCCTCGGACAGACAACTAATGAAAAACTGTTTTTT. Amino acids: CASSPLGQTTNEKLFF.

This clone appeared a single time. The chain combines TRBV12-3 or TRBV12-4 with TRBJ2-5; D gene ambiguous. Trimming took 7 bases from V and 4 from J, leaving 10 bases between them. The CDR3 has 12 amino acids. The chain's CDR3 is CASTKRGETQYF. CDR3 DNA: TGTGCCAGCACTAAGAGAGGAGAGACCCAGTACTTC.

The chain links TRBV5-1 to TRBJ2-1; D gene ambiguous. CDR3 length: 14 amino acids. V lost 2 bases, J lost 0 bases, and 6 bases lay in between. Germline V lookup: CDR1 SGHRS, CDR2 YFSETQ. This CDR3 reads CASSLQPSYNEQFF. Written as DNA, the CDR3 is TGCGCCAGCAGCTTACAGCCCTCCTACAATGAGCAGTTCTTC.

The chain uses TRBV20-1 and TRBJ2-5; 9 bases line up with TRBD2. Per the germline V gene, CDR1 is DFQATT and CDR2 is SNEGSKA (reference sequence). This CDR3 is 16 amino acids long. The junction had 13 bases not matched to a gene; V was cut back by 3 bases and J by 5 bases. For the CDR3, the DNA is TGCAGTGCTAGTCGGCCGTCTAGCGGGGTTTTTGAGACCCAGTACTTC. Its protein is CSASRPSSGVFETQYF.

The CDR3 nucleotides read TGTGCCAGCAGTGAAGATCAGGGGGCTGGTGAAAAACTGTTTTTT. Residues: CASSEDQGAGEKLFF. The chain recombines TRBV2 with TRBJ1-4; 8 positions agree with TRBD1. V shed 1 base, J shed 7 bases, and the junction held 5 bases outside the gene matches. The CDR3 loop spans 15 amino acids. CDR1 is SNHLY and CDR2 is FYNNEI in the germline V gene.

The chain links TRBV12-5 to TRBJ2-5; a weak D match, TRBD1 (5 bases). Germline CDR1 LGHNT, CDR2 FRNRAP. The germline V and J ends were trimmed by 3 bases and 5 bases, with 10 bases remaining between them. This CDR3 contains 13 residues. CDR3 sequence: CASGFGQVETQYF. CDR3 sequence (DNA): TGTGCTAGTGGTTTCGGACAAGTCGAGACCCAGTACTTC.

This rearrangement joins TRBV4-1 to TRBJ1-6; D gene ambiguous. Trimming pared 3 bases from V and 4 bases from J, leaving 10 bases between. Germline lookup yields CDR1 MGHRA and CDR2 YSYEKL. The CDR3 is 15 residues long. The CDR3 region has the DNA TGCGCCAGCAGCCAGGGCAGGATGTATAATTCACCCCTCCACTTT. Residues: CASSQGRMYNSPLHF.

V usage is TRBV6-5 and J usage is TRBJ1-1; D gene uncertain. V was cut by 4 bases and J by 5 bases, with 14 bases left in between. This CDR3 spans 14 amino acids. Germline V CDR1 and CDR2: MNHEY, SVGAGI. For the CDR3, the DNA is TGTGCCAGCAGTTTAGCAATGGGTGGGACTGAAGCTTTCTTT. Translating it yields CASSLAMGGTEAFF.